This TCR beta chain was identified during a study of shared clonotypes between healthy human individuals. Study findings and constraints: It was expected that sequencing depth would affect clonotype sharing among donors.

After removal of 3 bases from V and 3 bases from J, the junction contained 5 bases not matched to a gene. CDR1 and CDR2 from the germline V gene are SGDLS and YYNGEE. The CDR3 contains 14 residues. To note about this clone: Its antigen is unidentified. The sample holds other DNA sequences that translate to the same CDR3.

The assay was immunoSEQ multiplex PCR, and TCRdb's table has in-frame clones only and misses some. The sample includes about 2.2 million clones, around 93% seen only once; the top ten take less than 2%. Naive CD8 cells lacked CD45RO, underwent positive selection for CCR7 and left out terminally differentiated effector memory CD45RA+ cells. This TCR was sampled from a man younger than 30 in good health. Some clones in this sample may be carry-over from other donors' samples. The V call is TRBV9, the J call TRBJ2-7; 8 bases agree with TRBD2. Material: naive CD8+ T cells from PBMCs. The CDR3 reads CASSEGLGGYEQYF. As DNA, the CDR3 is TGTGCCAGCAGCGAGGGACTAGGAGGCTACGAGCAGTACTTC.